Below are 27 T cell receptor beta chains sequenced from a single sample in a study of OX40 agonist ivuxolimab in advanced cancers. The data were produced by immunoSEQ multiplex PCR, yet TCRdb's version contains in-frame clones alone and is incomplete. In the table there are 55,000 to 70,000 clones, around 86% of which are singletons. The sample here was CD4+ or CD8+ T cells sorted from blood, taken in a trial of the OX40 agonist ivuxolimab. These receptors were collected from an adult with an advanced solid tumor such as melanoma, head and neck, liver or kidney cancer.

The chain employs TRBV28 and TRBJ1-4; D gene unclear. Germline assignment: CDR1 MDHEN and CDR2 SYDVKM. V was clipped by 0 bases and J by 0 bases, with 8 bases between them. The CDR3 covers 16 residues. The CDR3 DNA reads TGTGCCAGCAGTTTATGGGCGGAACCAACTAATGAAAAACTGTTTTTT. It translates to CASSLWAEPTNEKLFF. The full variable domain, with the rest looked up from reference TRBV28 and TRBJ1-4, is DVKVTQSSRYLVKRTGEKVFLECVQDMDHENMFWYRQDPGLGLRLIYFSYDVKMKEKGDIPEGYSVSREKKERFSLILESASTNQTSMYLCASSLWAEPTNEKLFFGSGTQLSVL.

The chain's CDR3 is CASSPDAVLAGLNNEQFF. The CDR3 region has the DNA TGTGCCAGCTCACCAGACGCGGTACTAGCGGGGTTAAACAATGAGCAGTTCTTC. The gene calls are TRBV18 and TRBJ2-1; 10 nucleotides line up with TRBD2. The CDR3 consists of 18 residues. With 2 bases clipped from V and 5 bases from J, the junction kept 12 bases outside the gene matches. Germline CDR1 and CDR2: KGHSH and LQKENI.

This chain uses TRBV11-3 with TRBJ2-2; D possibly uses TRBD1 or TRBD2 (5 bases each). V lost 5 bases and J lost 4, with 14 bases in between. Per germline, CDR1 SGHNT and CDR2 YENEEA. CDR3 length equals 15 residues. The CDR3 DNA reads TGTGCCAGCAGCGACGATGGGACGCTCACCGGGGAGCTGTTTTTT. This translates into CASSDDGTLTGELFF. Full variable domain (missing parts from reference TRBV11-3 and TRBJ2-2): EAGVVQSPRYKIIEKKQPVAFWCNPISGHNTLYWYLQNLGQGPELLIRYENEEAVDDSQLPKDRFSAERLKGVDSTLKIQPAELGDSAVYLCASSDDGTLTGELFFGEGSRLTVL.

The rearrangement links TRBV5-1 to TRBJ1-2; 8 bases are a match to TRBD1. With 0 bases clipped from V and 8 bases from J, the junction kept 3 bases outside the gene matches. The germline gives CDR1 SGHRS, CDR2 YFSETQ. The CDR3 has 13 amino acids. CDR3: CASSLDRGRGYTF. The CDR3 DNA reads as TGCGCCAGCAGCTTGGACAGGGGGAGAGGCTACACCTTC.

As regards this clone: Other DNA sequences in this sample translate to the same CDR3. This sequence joins TRBV6-5 and TRBJ1-2; unclear D gene. In germline, CDR1 is MNHEY, CDR2 SVGAGI. The CDR3 is 11 residues long. V gave up 6 bases and J gave up 2 bases, with 4 bases separating them. The CDR3 DNA is TGTGCCAGCAGACAGAACTATGGCTACACCTTC. The encoded protein is CASRQNYGYTF.

The genes are TRBV5-5 and TRBJ2-3, with 8 bases identical to TRBD2. This CDR3 region has 16 residues. Germline lookup yields CDR1 SGHKS and CDR2 YYEKEE (reference sequence). J gave up 4 bases and V 5 bases, and 12 bases lay outside the gene matches. For the CDR3, the DNA is TGTGCCAGCAGTTTAGTTGGCGGGGGGACGTCAGATACGCAGTATTTT. As protein: CASSLVGGGTSDTQYF.

The chain combines TRBV27 with TRBJ1-2, with a tentative D call TRBD1 (6 bases). CDR1 is MNHEY and CDR2 is SMNVEV in the germline V gene (reference sequence). The V end lost 10 bases, the J end lost 5 bases, and 23 bases lay between the germline ends. This CDR3 comprises 15 residues. The DNA of the CDR3 is TGTGCCACCCGGCCGGGGGCGGGTTGGAGTTATGGCTACACCTTC. This gives the protein CATRPGAGWSYGYTF.

In this sample, this clone is medium-sized (0.01 to 0.1%). The chain uses TRBV7-3 and TRBJ2-5, with D maybe TRBD2 (6 bases). V lost 4 bases, J lost 5 bases, and 11 bases lay in between. The CDR3 consists of 13 residues. Germline assignment: CDR1 SGHTA and CDR2 FQGTGA. The CDR3 spells CASSSDYLETQYF. The DNA of the CDR3 is TGTGCCAGCAGCTCGGACTACTTGGAGACCCAGTACTTC. Together with reference TRBV7-3 and TRBJ2-5, the CDR3 gives the full variable domain: GAGVSQTPSNKVTEKGKYVELRCDPISGHTALYWYRQSLGQGPEFLIYFQGTGAADDSGLPNDRFFAVRPEGSVSTLKIQRTERGDSAVYLCASSSDYLETQYFGPGTRLLVL.

The chain joins TRBV19 to TRBJ1-5; tentatively, D is TRBD1 (6 bases). V lost 9 bases and J lost 6, with 6 bases in between. Germline-derived CDR1 and CDR2 are LNHDA and SQIVND (reference sequence). The CDR3 is 10 amino acids. CDR3 nucleotides: TGTGCCAGACAGGGTCAGCCCCAGCATTTT. Translating it yields CARQGQPQHF.

J is TRBJ1-5 and V is TRBV5-4, with D maybe TRBD1 (5 bases). CDR3 length: 14 residues. V was clipped by 2 bases and J by 4 bases, with 10 bases between them. Germline CDR1 is SGHNT and CDR2 is YYREEE (reference sequence). The CDR3: CASSFGWGNQPQHF. Written as DNA, the CDR3 is TGTGCCAGCAGCTTTGGCTGGGGGAATCAGCCCCAGCATTTT.

This chain's CDR3 is CASSYRTSGVNEQYF. As DNA, the CDR3 is TGTGCCAGCAGCTACAGGACTAGCGGGGTCAACGAGCAGTACTTC. V gene TRBV5-4 combines with J gene TRBJ2-7, with 12 nucleotides matching TRBD2. From germline, CDR1 is SGHNT and CDR2 YYREEE (reference sequence). The ends lost 3 bases at V and 5 bases at J; junction bases unmatched: 6. The length of the CDR3 is 15 residues.

This clone was detected only once. This sequence joins TRBV6-1 and TRBJ1-2; D is uncertain. CDR3 length equals 12 residues. Trimming left V 5 bases short and J 3 bases short, with 7 bases between. Looked up from germline, CDR1 is MNHNS and CDR2 is SASEGT. The chain's CDR3 is CASSWTDYGYTF. The CDR3, as DNA: TGTGCCAGCAGTTGGACGGACTATGGCTACACCTTC.

This clone was seen only a few times. The chain joins TRBV19 to TRBJ2-5; D is perhaps TRBD1 (10 bases). CDR1 and CDR2 (germline): LNHDA, SQIVND (reference sequence). The V end lost 1 base, the J end lost 10 bases, and 25 bases lay between the germline ends. The CDR3 is made up of 17 amino acids. CDR3 sequence reads: CASSIGLAGQGRSIQYF. In DNA form, the CDR3 reads TGTGCCAGTAGTATAGGCCTAGCGGGACAGGGGCGATCCATCCAGTACTTC.

This clone was seen a handful of times. The chain couples TRBV5-1 to TRBJ1-2; the D is unclear. V was cut by 3 bases and J by 2 bases, with 17 bases left in between. CDR1 and CDR2 (germline): SGHRS, YFSETQ. The CDR3 runs 16 residues. This CDR3 reads CASSWGRRLQNYGYTF. The CDR3 nucleotides read TGCGCCAGCAGCTGGGGTAGGAGGTTGCAGAACTATGGCTACACCTTC.

This clone has only one observation. The V and J genes are TRBV19 and TRBJ2-1; tentative D call: TRBD1 (6 bases). Germline V gives CDR1 LNHDA, CDR2 SQIVND (reference sequence). Between the trimmed V and J ends, which lost 3 bases and 8 bases, there was a span of 11 bases. The CDR3 has 13 amino acids. CDR3 sequence (DNA): TGTGCCAGTAGTATGGGCAGGGGAGATGAGCAGTTCTTC. Its protein is CASSMGRGDEQFF.

This clone was observed a few times. This chain connects TRBV7-2 to TRBJ2-3; a weak D match, TRBD1 (6 bases). V lost 6 bases to trimming and J lost 10 bases, with 17 bases between them. The CDR3 has 13 residues. Germline assignment: CDR1 SGHTA and CDR2 FQGNSA. CDR3 region: CASRPDPQGPQYF. CDR3 DNA: TGTGCCAGCAGACCCGATCCACAGGGCCCGCAGTATTTT.

This clone came up a few times. The chain has TRBV7-9 and TRBJ2-7, with D unresolved. Germline CDR1 SEHNR, CDR2 FQNEAQ (reference sequence). The CDR3 loop spans 11 amino acids. The V end lost 5 bases, the J end lost 3 bases, and 5 bases lay between the germline ends. CDR3 DNA sequence: TGTGCCAGCAGCGCCCACTACGAGCAGTACTTC. Translation: CASSAHYEQYF.

This chain uses TRBV19 with TRBJ1-3; the D gene is possibly TRBD1 (6 bases). V was clipped by 6 bases and J by 0 bases, with 12 bases between them. This CDR3 comprises 15 residues. The germline gives CDR1 LNHDA, CDR2 SQIVND (reference sequence). This chain's CDR3 is CASSPQGVSGNTIYF. The CDR3 region has the DNA TGTGCCAGTAGCCCACAGGGCGTCTCTGGAAACACCATATATTTT.

CDR3 sequence: CASSVGRREGETQYF. The CDR3 bases are TGTGCCAGCAGCGTGGGACGCCGGGAGGGAGAGACCCAGTACTTC. The gene calls are TRBV9 and TRBJ2-5; TRBD2 matches 8 bases. Trimming cost V 2 bases and J 4 bases; bases outside gene matches: 7. This CDR3 has 15 amino acids. Germline CDR1 SGDLS, CDR2 YYNGEE.

The chain joins TRBV28 to TRBJ1-1, with D unresolved. The V end lost 2 bases, the J end lost 11 bases, and 9 bases lay between the germline ends. The CDR3 has 11 amino acids. Germline loops: CDR1 MDHEN, CDR2 SYDVKM. The CDR3, as DNA: TGTGCCAGCAGTTTAAATGCAGTGGCTTTCTTT. As protein: CASSLNAVAFF.

V is TRBV5-3 and J is TRBJ2-7; D perhaps matches TRBD1 (5 bases). TRBV5-3 is an ORF for which the function is uncertain. V was cut by 5 bases and J by 6 bases, with 12 bases left in between. CDR3 length equals 12 residues. This CDR3 is CARRAPGSEQYF. Written as DNA, the CDR3 is TGTGCCAGAAGGGCCCCAGGGTCCGAGCAGTACTTC.

The rearrangement joins TRBV5-1 to TRBJ2-7; TRBD2 might be the D (5 bases). The CDR3 is 14 amino acids. Germline V gene data show CDR1 as SGHRS and CDR2 as YFSETQ. V was trimmed by 4 bases and J by 5 bases, leaving 16 bases between them. CDR3 amino acids: CASSPGRVGNEQYF. CDR3 DNA: TGCGCCAGCAGCCCGGGGAGAGTAGGAAACGAGCAGTACTTC.

J is TRBJ2-7 and V is TRBV19; 10 bases are shared with TRBD1. Germline V gives CDR1 LNHDA, CDR2 SQIVND (reference sequence). CDR3 length: 14 residues. With V trimmed by 2 bases and J by 6 bases, 4 bases remained unmatched. Here the CDR3 DNA reads TGTGCCAGTAGTATAAGGGACAGGGGCGGCGAGCAGTACTTC. Translation gives CASSIRDRGGEQYF.

The V and J genes are TRBV5-1 and TRBJ1-5, with a possible D match to TRBD1 (5 bases). Trimming left V 2 bases short and J 7 bases short, with 10 bases between. From germline, CDR1 is SGHRS and CDR2 YFSETQ. The CDR3 is 13 residues long. The CDR3 DNA reads as TGCGCCAGCAGCTTCAGGGCTCGGCAGCCCCAGCATTTT. Translation gives CASSFRARQPQHF.

J is TRBJ1-1 and V is TRBV5-5; D ambiguous. This CDR3 is 17 amino acids long. The V end lost 0 bases, the J end lost 0 bases, and 15 bases lay between the germline ends. Germline V gene sequence: CDR1 SGHKS, CDR2 YYEKEE (reference sequence). This CDR3 reads CASSLAIGGRVNTEAFF. The CDR3 DNA reads as TGTGCCAGCAGCTTGGCAATTGGAGGCCGAGTGAACACTGAAGCTTTCTTT.

V usage is TRBV27 and J usage is TRBJ2-3; 8 bases are shared with TRBD2. Looked up from germline, CDR1 is MNHEY and CDR2 is SMNVEV (reference sequence). The CDR3 contains 15 residues. The trim removed 2 bases at V and 0 bases at J, leaving 1 base unmatched. CDR3 bases: TGTGCCAGCAGTTTACAGCGGGGGAGCACAGATACGCAGTATTTT. Translation gives CASSLQRGSTDTQYF.

This clone was detected once. V is TRBV6-5 and J is TRBJ2-7; D might be TRBD2 (7 bases). CDR1 is MNHEY, CDR2 SVGAGI, per germline. Between the trimmed V and J ends, which lost 8 bases and 1 base, there was a span of 18 bases. The CDR3 runs to 15 residues. DNA for the CDR3: TGTGCCAGCTCAAGGGGGGGGGTCAGATCCTACGAGCAGTACTTC. Its protein is CASSRGGVRSYEQYF.